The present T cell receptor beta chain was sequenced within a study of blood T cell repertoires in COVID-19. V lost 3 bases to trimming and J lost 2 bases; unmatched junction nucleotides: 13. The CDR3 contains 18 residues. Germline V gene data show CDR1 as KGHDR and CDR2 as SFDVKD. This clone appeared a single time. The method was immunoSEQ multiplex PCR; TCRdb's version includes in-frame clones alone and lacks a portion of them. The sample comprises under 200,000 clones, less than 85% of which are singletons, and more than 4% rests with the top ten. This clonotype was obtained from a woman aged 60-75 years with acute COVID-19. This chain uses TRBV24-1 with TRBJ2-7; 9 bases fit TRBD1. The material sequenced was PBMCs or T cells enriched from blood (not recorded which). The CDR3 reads CATSDAAGTGFRPYEQYF. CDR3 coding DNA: TGTGCCACCAGTGATGCCGCCGGGACAGGGTTTAGGCCCTACGAGCAGTACTTC.